The sequence of this T cell receptor (beta chain) was determined in a study of blood T cell repertoires in COVID-19. Study at large: PBMCs, B-cell-depleted T cells, or T cells were the source of the cDNA or gDNA that made up the material.

This clone has just one count. Participants were aged roughly 18 to 100 years from around 25 US areas. Participant reports of clinical history set cohort assignment. Original analysis: Amplification of reference gene primers provided the estimated nucleated cell counts. Here immunoSEQ multiplex PCR was the method, and the copy in TCRdb shows in-frame clones only, minus some. V, J and clone size are those of that table, while D and trimming were read from the DNA. Of about 180,000 clones in the sample, roughly 80% were seen once. Sequenced: PBMCs or T cells enriched from blood (not recorded which). The clonotype originates from a woman in her 40s with acute COVID-19.

CDR3 DNA sequence: TGTGCCAGCAGCCCTATGCCCAGCACAGATACGCAGTATTTT. Protein product: CASSPMPSTDTQYF. The chain employs TRBV7-6 and TRBJ2-3; D unclear. V was shortened by 5 bases and J by 0 bases, with 9 bases between the two germline ends. Germline CDR1 reads SGHVS; CDR2 reads FNYEAQ. The CDR3 spans 14 residues.